The 3 T cell receptor beta chains given below trace back to one sample, sequenced in a study of cytomegalovirus exposure and HLA in healthy donors. A multiplex PCR was run with 60 Vbeta primers and 13 Jbeta primers. Only in-frame clones appear in the TCRdb table, and some are missing; sequencing was by immunoSEQ multiplex PCR. The sample yields about 150,000 clones, around 79% seen once. The sample was PBMCs. Receptor source: a man aged 50 or older in good health and CMV-seropositive.

About this clone: Its ends do not fully match the called genes, so a read error is possible. The chain carries TRBV7-7 and TRBJ1-5; TRBD1 aligns across 9 bases. Germline V gene data show CDR1 as SSHAT and CDR2 as FNYEAQ (reference sequence). This CDR3 spans 18 amino acids. The CDR3, as DNA: TGTGCTAGCAGCTTAGAATACTCGGGGGACAGGGTCAATCAGCCCCAGCATTTT. Translating gives CASSLEYSGDRVNQPQHF.

The CDR3 sequence is CASSRPGLTGELFF. The CDR3 DNA sequence: TGCGCCAGCAGCCGACCGGGACTCACCGGGGAGCTGTTTTTT. The gene calls are TRBV4-1 and TRBJ2-2; a possible D gene is TRBD2 (6 bases). Germline V lookup: CDR1 MGHRA, CDR2 YSYEKL. This CDR3 is built from 14 residues. V was pared by 4 bases and J by 4 bases, with 10 bases between.

The V call is TRBV19, the J call TRBJ1-6; D is undetermined. Trimming left V 5 bases short and J 12 bases short, with 11 bases between. The CDR3 sequence is 12 residues long. Germline V CDR1 and CDR2: LNHDA, SQIVND (reference sequence). CDR3 nucleotides: TGTGCCAGTAGTTCCCTCAGGAAACCCCTCCACTTT. This codes for CASSSLRKPLHF.